This T cell receptor beta chain was sequenced for a study of T cell responses to AZD1222 COVID-19 vaccine. CDR3 length equals 13 residues. CDR1 is LGHNT, CDR2 FRNRAP, per germline. Trimming pared 0 bases from V and 6 bases from J, leaving 8 bases between. Clones were read by immunoSEQ multiplex PCR, and TCRdb kept only the in-frame ones, dropping some. The data contain some 110,000 clones, 82% of them singletons. Of note for this clone: Antigen specificity is unknown.

Whole-study results and caveats: It was only after the peak T cell response that any repertoires were sampled. White British ancestry dominated among donors, who included more females, and clonal diversity was possibly underestimated. Rises in breadth and depth of Spike-specific TCRs came after two AZD1222 doses.

J is TRBJ1-1 and V is TRBV12-5; no definite D call. The TCR comes from an adult in good health. Source: peripheral blood, taken on day 0 of AZD1222 vaccination. In nucleotides, the CDR3 is TGTGCTAGTGGTTTGGTCTTGGGTGCTGAAGCTTTCTTT. It codes for CASGLVLGAEAFF.